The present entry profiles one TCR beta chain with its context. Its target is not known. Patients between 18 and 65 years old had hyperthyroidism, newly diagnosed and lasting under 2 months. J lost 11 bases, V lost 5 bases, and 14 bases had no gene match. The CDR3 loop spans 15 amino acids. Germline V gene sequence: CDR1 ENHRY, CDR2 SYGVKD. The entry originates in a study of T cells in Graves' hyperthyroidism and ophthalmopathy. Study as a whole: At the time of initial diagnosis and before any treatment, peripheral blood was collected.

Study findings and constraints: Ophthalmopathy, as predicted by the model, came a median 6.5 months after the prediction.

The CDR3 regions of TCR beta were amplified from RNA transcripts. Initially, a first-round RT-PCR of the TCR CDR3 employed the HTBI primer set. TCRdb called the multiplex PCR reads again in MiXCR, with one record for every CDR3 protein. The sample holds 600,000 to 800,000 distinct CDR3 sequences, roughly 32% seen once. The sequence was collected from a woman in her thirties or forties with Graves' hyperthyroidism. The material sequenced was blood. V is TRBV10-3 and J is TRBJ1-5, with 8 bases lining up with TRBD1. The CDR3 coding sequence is TGTGCCATCAGTCCGTCTCCCGGACAGGGTGTGGCCCAGCATTTT. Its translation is CAISPSPGQGVAQHF.